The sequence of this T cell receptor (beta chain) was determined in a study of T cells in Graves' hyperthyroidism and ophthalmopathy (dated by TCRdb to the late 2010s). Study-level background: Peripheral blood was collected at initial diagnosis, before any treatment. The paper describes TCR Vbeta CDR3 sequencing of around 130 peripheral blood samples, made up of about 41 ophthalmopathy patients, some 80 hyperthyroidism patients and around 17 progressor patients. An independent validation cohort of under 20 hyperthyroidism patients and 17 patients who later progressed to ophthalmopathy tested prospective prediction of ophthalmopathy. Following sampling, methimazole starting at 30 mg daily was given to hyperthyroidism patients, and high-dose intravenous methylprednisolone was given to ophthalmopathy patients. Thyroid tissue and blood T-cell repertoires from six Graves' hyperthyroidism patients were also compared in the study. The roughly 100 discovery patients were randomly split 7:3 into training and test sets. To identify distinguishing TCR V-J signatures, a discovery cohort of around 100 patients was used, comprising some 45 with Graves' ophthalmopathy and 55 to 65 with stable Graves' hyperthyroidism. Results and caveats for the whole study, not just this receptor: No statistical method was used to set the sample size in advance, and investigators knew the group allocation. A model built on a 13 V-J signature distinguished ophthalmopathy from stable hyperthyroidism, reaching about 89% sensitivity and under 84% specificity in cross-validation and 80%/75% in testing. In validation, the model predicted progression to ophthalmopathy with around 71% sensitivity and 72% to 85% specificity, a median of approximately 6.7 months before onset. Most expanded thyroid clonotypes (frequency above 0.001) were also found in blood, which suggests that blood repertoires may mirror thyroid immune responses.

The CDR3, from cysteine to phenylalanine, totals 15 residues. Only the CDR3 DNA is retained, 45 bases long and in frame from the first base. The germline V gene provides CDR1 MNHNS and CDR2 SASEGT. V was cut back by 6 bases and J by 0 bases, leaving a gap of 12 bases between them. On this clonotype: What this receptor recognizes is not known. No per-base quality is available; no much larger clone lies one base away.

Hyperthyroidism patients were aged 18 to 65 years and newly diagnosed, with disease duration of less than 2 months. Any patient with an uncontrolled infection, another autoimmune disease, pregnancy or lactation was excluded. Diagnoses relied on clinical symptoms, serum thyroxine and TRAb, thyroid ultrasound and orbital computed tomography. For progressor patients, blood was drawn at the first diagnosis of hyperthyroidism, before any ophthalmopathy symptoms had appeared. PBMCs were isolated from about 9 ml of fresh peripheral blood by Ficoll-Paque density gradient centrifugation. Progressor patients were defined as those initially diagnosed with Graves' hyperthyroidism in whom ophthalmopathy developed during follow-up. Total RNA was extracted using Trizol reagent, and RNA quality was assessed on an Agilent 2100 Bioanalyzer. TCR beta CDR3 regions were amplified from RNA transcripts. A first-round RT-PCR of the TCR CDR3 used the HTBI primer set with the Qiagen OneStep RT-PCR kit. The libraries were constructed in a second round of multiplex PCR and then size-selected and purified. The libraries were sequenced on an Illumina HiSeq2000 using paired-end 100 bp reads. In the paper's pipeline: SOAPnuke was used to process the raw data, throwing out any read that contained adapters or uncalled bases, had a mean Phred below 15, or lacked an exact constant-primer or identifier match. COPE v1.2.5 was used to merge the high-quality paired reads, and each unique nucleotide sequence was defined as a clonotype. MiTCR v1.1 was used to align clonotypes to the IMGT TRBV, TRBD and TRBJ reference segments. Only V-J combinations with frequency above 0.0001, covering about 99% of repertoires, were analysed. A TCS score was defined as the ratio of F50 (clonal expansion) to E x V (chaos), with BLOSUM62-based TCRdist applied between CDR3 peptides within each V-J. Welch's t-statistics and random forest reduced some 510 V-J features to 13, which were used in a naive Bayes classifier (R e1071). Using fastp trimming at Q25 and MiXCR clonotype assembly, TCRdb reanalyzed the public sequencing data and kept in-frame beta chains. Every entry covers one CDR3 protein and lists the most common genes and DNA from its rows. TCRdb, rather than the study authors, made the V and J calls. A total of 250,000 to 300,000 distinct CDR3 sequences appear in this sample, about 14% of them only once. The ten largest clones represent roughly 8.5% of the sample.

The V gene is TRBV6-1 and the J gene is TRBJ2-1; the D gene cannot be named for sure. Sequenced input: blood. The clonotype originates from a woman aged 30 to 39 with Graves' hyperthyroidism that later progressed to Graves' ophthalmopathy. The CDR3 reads CASSLDHVSYNEQFF. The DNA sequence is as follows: TGTGCCAGCAGCCTGGACCACGTCTCCTACAATGAGCAGTTCTTC.